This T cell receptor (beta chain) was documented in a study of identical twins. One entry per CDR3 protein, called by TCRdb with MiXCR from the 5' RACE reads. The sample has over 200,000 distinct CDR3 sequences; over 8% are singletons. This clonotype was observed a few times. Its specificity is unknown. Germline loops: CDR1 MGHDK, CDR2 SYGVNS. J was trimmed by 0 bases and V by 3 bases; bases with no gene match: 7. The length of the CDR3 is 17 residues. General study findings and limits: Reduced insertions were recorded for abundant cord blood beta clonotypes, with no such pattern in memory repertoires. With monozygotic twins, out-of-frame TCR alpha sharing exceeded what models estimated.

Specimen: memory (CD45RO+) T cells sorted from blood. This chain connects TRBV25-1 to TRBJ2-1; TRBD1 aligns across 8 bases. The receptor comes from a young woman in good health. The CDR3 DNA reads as TGTGCCAGCAGTGATGGACAGGGATTGAGCTCCTACAATGAGCAGTTCTTC. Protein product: CASSDGQGLSSYNEQFF.